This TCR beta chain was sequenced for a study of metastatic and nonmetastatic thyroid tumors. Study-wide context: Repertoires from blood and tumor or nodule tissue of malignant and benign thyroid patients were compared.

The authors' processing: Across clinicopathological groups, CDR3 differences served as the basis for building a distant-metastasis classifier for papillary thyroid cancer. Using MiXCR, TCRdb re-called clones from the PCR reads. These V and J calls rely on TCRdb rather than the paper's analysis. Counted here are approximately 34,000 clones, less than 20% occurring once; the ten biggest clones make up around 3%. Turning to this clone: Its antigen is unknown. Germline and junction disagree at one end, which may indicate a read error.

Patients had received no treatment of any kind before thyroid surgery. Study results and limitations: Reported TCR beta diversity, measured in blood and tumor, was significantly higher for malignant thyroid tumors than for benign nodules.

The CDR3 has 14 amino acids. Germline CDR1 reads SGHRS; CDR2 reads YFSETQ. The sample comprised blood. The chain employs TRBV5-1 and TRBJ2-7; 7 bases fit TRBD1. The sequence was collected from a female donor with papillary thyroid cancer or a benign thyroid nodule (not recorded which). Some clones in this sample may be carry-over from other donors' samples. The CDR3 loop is CASRPRRGLYEQYF. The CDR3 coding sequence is TGCGCCAGCAGGCCCAGAAGGGGGCTATACGAGCAGTACTTT.